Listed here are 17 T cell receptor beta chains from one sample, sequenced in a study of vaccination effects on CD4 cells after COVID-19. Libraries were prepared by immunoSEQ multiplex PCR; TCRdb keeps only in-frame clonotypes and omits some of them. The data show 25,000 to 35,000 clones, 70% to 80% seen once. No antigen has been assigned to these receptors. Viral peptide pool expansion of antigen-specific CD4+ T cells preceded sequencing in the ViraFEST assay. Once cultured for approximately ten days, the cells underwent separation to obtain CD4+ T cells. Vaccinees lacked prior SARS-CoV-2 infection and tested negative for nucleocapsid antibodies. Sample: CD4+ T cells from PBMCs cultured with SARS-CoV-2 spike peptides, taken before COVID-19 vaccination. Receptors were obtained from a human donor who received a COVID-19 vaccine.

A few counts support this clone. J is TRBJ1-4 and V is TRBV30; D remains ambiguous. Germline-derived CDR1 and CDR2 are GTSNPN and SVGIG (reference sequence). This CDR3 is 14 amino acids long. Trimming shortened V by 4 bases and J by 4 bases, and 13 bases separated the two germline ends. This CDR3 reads CAWNGGYGNEKLFF. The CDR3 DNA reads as TGTGCCTGGAATGGCGGGTATGGTAATGAAAAACTGTTTTTT.

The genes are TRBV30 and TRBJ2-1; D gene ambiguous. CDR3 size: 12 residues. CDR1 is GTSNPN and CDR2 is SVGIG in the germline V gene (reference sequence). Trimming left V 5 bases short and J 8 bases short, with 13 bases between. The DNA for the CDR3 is TGTGCCTGGGGGTACATGTGGGATGAGCAGTTCTTC. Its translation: CAWGYMWDEQFF.

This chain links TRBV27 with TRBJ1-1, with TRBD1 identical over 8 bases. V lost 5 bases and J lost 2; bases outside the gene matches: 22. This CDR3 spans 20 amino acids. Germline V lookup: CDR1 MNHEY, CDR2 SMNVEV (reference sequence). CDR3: CASSPIRQVSGGRVNTEAFF. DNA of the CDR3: TGTGCCAGCAGTCCTATCCGGCAGGTGTCAGGGGGCAGGGTTAACACTGAAGCTTTCTTT.

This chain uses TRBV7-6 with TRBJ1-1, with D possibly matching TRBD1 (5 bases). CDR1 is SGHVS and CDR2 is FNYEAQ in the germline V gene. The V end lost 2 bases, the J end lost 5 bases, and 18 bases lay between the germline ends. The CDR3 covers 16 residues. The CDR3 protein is CASSLPAGAHGTEAFF. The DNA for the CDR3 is TGTGCCAGCAGCTTACCTGCCGGGGCCCATGGGACTGAAGCTTTCTTT.

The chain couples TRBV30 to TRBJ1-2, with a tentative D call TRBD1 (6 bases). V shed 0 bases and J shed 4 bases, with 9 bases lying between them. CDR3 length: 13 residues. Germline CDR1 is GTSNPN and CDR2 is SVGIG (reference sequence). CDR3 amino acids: CAWSVGGLYGYTF. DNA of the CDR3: TGTGCCTGGAGTGTAGGGGGGCTCTATGGCTACACCTTC.

This CDR3 is CSASLTSGNEQFF. CDR3 bases: TGCAGTGCTAGTTTGACTAGCGGGAATGAGCAGTTCTTC. The chain employs TRBV20-1 and TRBJ2-1, with 10 nucleotides matching TRBD2. V gave up 3 bases and J gave up 7 bases; unmatched junction bases: 3. This CDR3 spans 13 amino acids. In germline, CDR1 is DFQATT, CDR2 SNEGSKA (reference sequence).

The CDR3 loop is CASSLAGNTNEKLFF. CDR3 DNA: TGCGCCAGCAGCTTGGCCGGGAATACTAATGAAAAACTGTTTTTT. V and J are TRBV5-1 and TRBJ1-4; D not certain. This CDR3 is built from 15 residues. Germline V gene lookup returns CDR1 SGHRS and CDR2 YFSETQ. V was shortened by 0 bases and J by 2 bases, with 8 bases between the two germline ends.

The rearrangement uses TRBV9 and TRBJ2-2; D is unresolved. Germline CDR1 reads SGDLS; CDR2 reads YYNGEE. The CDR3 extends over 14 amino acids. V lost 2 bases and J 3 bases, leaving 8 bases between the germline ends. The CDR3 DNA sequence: TGTGCCAGCAGCGTGATAGGTGACACCGGGGAGCTGTTTTTT. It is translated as CASSVIGDTGELFF.

The CDR3 protein is CASSVGLAGSEQFF. The CDR3 DNA reads as TGTGCCAGCAGCGTAGGGCTAGCGGGATCTGAGCAGTTCTTC. The chain has TRBV9 and TRBJ2-1; 9 bases agree with TRBD2. From germline, CDR1 is SGDLS and CDR2 YYNGEE. J gave up 9 bases and V 0 bases, and 4 bases lay outside the gene matches. This CDR3 region has 14 residues.

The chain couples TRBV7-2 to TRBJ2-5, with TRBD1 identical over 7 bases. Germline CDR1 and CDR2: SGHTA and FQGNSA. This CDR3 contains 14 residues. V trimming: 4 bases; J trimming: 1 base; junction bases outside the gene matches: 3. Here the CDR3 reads CASSWTGSQETQYF. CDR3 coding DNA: TGTGCCAGCAGCTGGACAGGCTCCCAAGAGACCCAGTACTTC. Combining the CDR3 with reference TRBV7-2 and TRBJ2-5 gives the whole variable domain GAGVSQSPSNKVTEKGKDVELRCDPISGHTALYWYRQSLGQGLEFLIYFQGNSAPDKSGLPSDRFSAERTGGSVSTLTIQRTQQEDSAVYLCASSWTGSQETQYFGPGTRLLVL.

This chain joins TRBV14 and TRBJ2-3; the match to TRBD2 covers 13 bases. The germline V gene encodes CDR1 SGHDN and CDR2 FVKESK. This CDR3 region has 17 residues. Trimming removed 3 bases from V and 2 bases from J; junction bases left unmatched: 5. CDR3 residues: CASSQLGLAGVTDTQYF. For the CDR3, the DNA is TGTGCCAGCAGCCAGCTCGGACTAGCGGGGGTCACAGATACGCAGTATTTT. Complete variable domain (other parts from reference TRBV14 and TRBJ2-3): EAGVTQFPSHSVIEKGQTVTLRCDPISGHDNLYWYRRVMGKEIKFLLHFVKESKQDESGMPNNRFLAERTGGTYSTLKVQPAELEDSGVYFCASSQLGLAGVTDTQYFGPGTRLTVL.

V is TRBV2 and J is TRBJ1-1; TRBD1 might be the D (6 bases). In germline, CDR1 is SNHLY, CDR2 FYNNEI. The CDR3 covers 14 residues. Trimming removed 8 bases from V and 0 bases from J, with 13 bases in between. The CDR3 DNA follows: TGTGCCAGCGTCGGACAGCTCCTGAACACTGAAGCTTTCTTT. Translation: CASVGQLLNTEAFF. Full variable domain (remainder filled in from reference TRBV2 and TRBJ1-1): EPEVTQTPSHQVTQMGQEVILRCVPISNHLYFYWYRQILGQKVEFLVSFYNNEISEKSEIFDDQFSVERPDGSNFTLKIRSTKLEDSAMYFCASVGQLLNTEAFFGQGTRLTVV.

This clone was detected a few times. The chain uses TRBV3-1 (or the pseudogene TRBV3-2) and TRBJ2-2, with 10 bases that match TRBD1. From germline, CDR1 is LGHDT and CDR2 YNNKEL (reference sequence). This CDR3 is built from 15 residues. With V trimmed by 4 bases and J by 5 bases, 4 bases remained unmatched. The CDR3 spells CASSPGQGITGELFF. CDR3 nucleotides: TGTGCCAGCAGCCCGGGACAGGGGATTACCGGGGAGCTGTTTTTT.

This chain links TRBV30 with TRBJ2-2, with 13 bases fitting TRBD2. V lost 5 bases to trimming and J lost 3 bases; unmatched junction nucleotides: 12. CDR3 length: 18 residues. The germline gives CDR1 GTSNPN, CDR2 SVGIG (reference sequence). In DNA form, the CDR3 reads TGTGCCTGGGCCTCGGGACTAGCGGGAATCGGGGACACCGGGGAGCTGTTTTTT. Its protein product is CAWASGLAGIGDTGELFF.

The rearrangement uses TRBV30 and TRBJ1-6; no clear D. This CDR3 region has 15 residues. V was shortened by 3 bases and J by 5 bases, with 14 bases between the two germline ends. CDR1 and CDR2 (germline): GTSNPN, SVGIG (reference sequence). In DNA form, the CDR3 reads TGTGCCTGGAGCAGTATCAGATCTGATAATTCACCCCTCCACTTT. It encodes CAWSSIRSDNSPLHF.

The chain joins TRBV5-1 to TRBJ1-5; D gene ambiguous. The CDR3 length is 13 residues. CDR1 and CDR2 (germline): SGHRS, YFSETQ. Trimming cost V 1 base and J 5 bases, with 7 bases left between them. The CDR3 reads CASSLSIDQPQHF. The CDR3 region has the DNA TGCGCCAGCAGCTTGTCGATTGATCAGCCCCAGCATTTT.

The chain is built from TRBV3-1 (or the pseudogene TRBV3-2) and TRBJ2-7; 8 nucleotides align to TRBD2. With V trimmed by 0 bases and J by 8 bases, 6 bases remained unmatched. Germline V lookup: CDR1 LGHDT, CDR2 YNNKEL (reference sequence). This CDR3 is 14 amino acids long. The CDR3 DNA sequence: TGTGCCAGCAGCCAAGAAACCGGGAGGGGACAGCAGTACTTC. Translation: CASSQETGRGQQYF.